The 4 T cell receptor beta chains below all came from one sample that was sequenced in a study of T cells after yellow fever vaccination. TCRdb processed the 5' RACE reads anew with MiXCR; each CDR3 protein has one entry. In the table there are around 250,000 distinct CDR3 sequences, roughly 5.6% of which are singletons. Specimen: CD4+ T cells sorted from PBMCs, collected on the day of the yellow fever booster vaccination. These receptors all come from a man aged 18 to 30 who received the YFV17D yellow fever vaccine.

Concerning this clonotype itself: One end of the junction is discordant with germline, which a read error may explain. The chain has TRBV10-3 and TRBJ1-1; tentatively, D is TRBD1 (5 bases). CDR1 is ENHRY, CDR2 SYGVKD, per germline. CDR3 size: 14 residues. Written as DNA, the CDR3 is TGTGCCATCAGTGGAGGCAGGATGGACACTGAAGCTTTATTT. It is translated as CAISGGRMDTEALF.

This clonotype was seen repeatedly, ten times or more. The chain employs TRBV3-1 and TRBJ2-3, with D hard to call. This CDR3 is 16 amino acids long. V was shortened by 4 bases and J by 0 bases, with 14 bases between the two germline ends. CDR1 LGHDT and CDR2 YNNKEL come from the germline V gene (reference sequence). The CDR3 region has the DNA TGTGCCAGCAGCCCTACCTGGACGGTGAGCACAGATACGCAGTATTTT. It is translated as CASSPTWTVSTDTQYF.

This rearrangement joins TRBV6-6 to TRBJ1-5, with D possibly being TRBD1 (5 bases). Trimming took off 10 bases at V and 0 bases at J, with 16 bases between the two ends. The CDR3 contains 15 residues. CDR1 is MNHNY and CDR2 is SVGAGI in the germline V gene (reference sequence). For the CDR3, the DNA is TGTGCCACCCTCCAACAGGATTATAGCAATCAGCCCCAGCATTTT. Its protein is CATLQQDYSNQPQHF.

This clonotype was detected only a few times. The chain links TRBV30 to TRBJ2-7; no definite D call. In germline, CDR1 is GTSNPN, CDR2 SVGIG (reference sequence). V lost 5 bases and J lost 2, with 10 bases in between. This CDR3 has 12 residues. The CDR3 sequence is CAWFSGAYEQYF. CDR3 bases: TGTGCCTGGTTCTCCGGCGCCTACGAGCAGTACTTC.